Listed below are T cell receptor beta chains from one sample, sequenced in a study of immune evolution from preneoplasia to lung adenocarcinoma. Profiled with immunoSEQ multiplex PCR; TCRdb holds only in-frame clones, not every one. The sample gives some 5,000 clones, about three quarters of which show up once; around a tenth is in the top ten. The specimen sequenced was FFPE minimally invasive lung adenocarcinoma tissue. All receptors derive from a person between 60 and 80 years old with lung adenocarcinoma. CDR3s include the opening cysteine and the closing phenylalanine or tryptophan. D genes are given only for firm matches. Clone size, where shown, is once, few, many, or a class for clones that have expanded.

CASSYSGPEQYF,TGTGCCAGCAGTTACTCAGGGCCGGAGCAGTACTTC,TRBV6-6,NA,TRBJ2-7,NA
CASSQTDIDTEAFF,TGCGCCAGCAGCCAAACAGACATCGACACTGAAGCTTTCTTT,TRBV4-1,NA,TRBJ1-1,few
CASRAGTSVGEQYF,TGTGCCAGCAGGGCCGGGACATCAGTCGGCGAGCAGTACTTC,TRBV28,NA,TRBJ2-7,NA
CASSPGAFELFF,TGTGCCAGCAGCCCAGGGGCCTTCGAGCTGTTTTTT,TRBV7-9,NA,TRBJ2-2,NA
CASREQGAGTEAFF,TGCGCCAGCAGGGAACAGGGTGCGGGAACTGAAGCTTTCTTT,TRBV5-1,NA,TRBJ1-1,NA
CASSHAGGPQNIQYF,TGTGCCAGCTCACATGCGGGAGGGCCTCAAAACATTCAGTACTTC,TRBV18,TRBD2,TRBJ2-4,NA
CASSSDSGYEQYF,TGTGCCAGCAGTTCCGACTCGGGGTACGAGCAGTACTTC,TRBV6-4,NA,TRBJ2-7,NA
CASRAIDRDEQYF,TGTGCCAGCAGGGCTATAGACAGGGATGAGCAGTACTTC,TRBV6-1,TRBD1,TRBJ2-7,NA
CASSGLAAGELFF,TGTGCCAGCAGCGGACTAGCGGCCGGGGAGCTGTTTTTT,TRBV9,TRBD2,TRBJ2-2,NA
CASSLTRTNTGELFF,TGTGCCAGCAGCTTGACAAGGACGAACACCGGGGAGCTGTTTTTT,TRBV11-2,NA,TRBJ2-2,NA
CASSRDGAAPARLFF,TGTGCCAGCAGCCGCGACGGGGCAGCCCCTGCGAGGCTGTTTTTT,TRBV7-3,NA,TRBJ2-2,NA
CASSPMYGNYGYTF,TGTGCCAGCAGCCCTATGTACGGGAACTATGGCTACACCTTC,TRBV7-8,NA,TRBJ1-2,few
CAWKAGRSGTEAFF,TGTGCCTGGAAAGCTGGGAGGTCGGGAACTGAAGCTTTCTTT,TRBV30,NA,TRBJ1-1,NA
CASSIMGGLETQYF,TGTGCCAGTAGTATAATGGGGGGCCTAGAGACCCAGTACTTC,TRBV19,NA,TRBJ2-5,once
CATSRDGVSSYNEQFF,TGTGCCACCAGCAGAGATGGAGTGAGCTCCTACAATGAGCAGTTCTTC,TRBV15,NA,TRBJ2-1,once
CASSLAGTDTQYF,TGTGCCAGTAGTCTGGCTGGCACAGATACGCAGTATTTT,TRBV19,NA,TRBJ2-3,NA
CASSLMAGVGNEQFF,TGTGCCAGCAGCTTAATGGCGGGAGTGGGAAATGAGCAGTTCTTC,TRBV7-3,TRBD2,TRBJ2-1,NA